A single sample is the source of the 27 T cell receptor beta chains below, sequenced in a study of immune characterization of retroperitoneal liposarcoma. TCRdb reanalysed the PCR reads using MiXCR and keeps one entry per CDR3 protein. The sample records roughly 7,300 distinct CDR3 sequences, roughly 29% being singletons. Source material: blood. The receptors come from a male donor with retroperitoneal liposarcoma.

The V call is TRBV7-2, the J call TRBJ2-3, with D perhaps matching TRBD2 (6 bases). The DNA end favors TRBJ2-1, so the J call may be wrong. The germline gives CDR1 SGHTA, CDR2 FQGNSA. CDR3 length: 14 residues. In DNA, the CDR3 is TGTGCCAGCAGCTTAGCCGGGAGACCTTACGAGCAGTTCTTC. It translates to CASSLAGRPYEQFF.

CDR3 sequence: CASRSGRVNEQFF. CDR3 DNA sequence: TGCGCCAGCAGAAGCGGGAGGGTCAATGAGCAGTTCTTC. This sequence joins TRBV4-1 and TRBJ2-1; 10 bases align to TRBD2. Germline V CDR1 and CDR2: MGHRA, YSYEKL. The junction had 2 bases not matched to a gene; V was cut back by 6 bases and J by 6 bases. The CDR3 extends over 13 amino acids.

CDR3 region: CASSQEIAGRVDNEQFF. The CDR3 region has the DNA TGCGCCAGCAGCCAAGAGATTGCGGGACGGGTCGACAATGAGCAGTTCTTC. The V call is TRBV4-1, the J call TRBJ2-1; TRBD2 is a possible D gene (6 bases). CDR3 length equals 17 residues. In germline, CDR1 is MGHRA, CDR2 YSYEKL. Trimming removed 0 bases from V and 5 bases from J, with 17 bases in between.

This clonotype was observed a handful of times. The chain links TRBV7-8 to TRBJ2-4, with D maybe TRBD1 (5 bases). V was trimmed by 4 bases and J by 8 bases, leaving 15 bases between them. Germline V CDR1 and CDR2: SGHVS, FQNEAQ. The CDR3 is made up of 14 amino acids. This CDR3 is CASSSQGTGDIQYF. DNA for the CDR3: TGTGCCAGCAGCTCGCAGGGTACAGGAGACATTCAGTACTTC.

This chain joins TRBV6-5 and TRBJ2-3; 16 nucleotides match TRBD2. The CDR3 has 16 residues. Per germline, CDR1 MNHEY and CDR2 SVGAGI. The ends lost 5 bases at V and 6 bases at J; junction bases unmatched: 5. This chain's CDR3 is CASSGTSGGVRDTQYF. The CDR3 coding sequence is TGTGCCAGCAGTGGGACTAGCGGGGGGGTTCGGGATACGCAGTATTTT.

This clonotype was detected ten times or more. This chain uses TRBV27 with TRBJ1-5; D call uncertain. The ends were cut back, 2 bases at V and 3 bases at J, with 5 bases in the middle. Per the germline V gene, CDR1 is MNHEY and CDR2 is SMNVEV (reference sequence). The CDR3 is 13 residues long. The chain's CDR3 is CASSLQFNQPQHF. The CDR3 nucleotides read TGTGCCAGCAGTTTACAGTTCAATCAGCCCCAGCATTTT.

This clonotype was detected ten times or more. The chain has TRBV6-6 and TRBJ2-6; no clear D. Germline V CDR1 and CDR2: MNHNY, SVGAGI (reference sequence). V dropped 0 bases and J dropped 2 bases, with 8 bases sitting between them. The CDR3 is made up of 16 amino acids. CDR3 nucleotide sequence: TGTGCCAGCAGTTACTCGGTTTGGACTGGGGCCAACGTCCTGACTTTC. Translation: CASSYSVWTGANVLTF.

This rearrangement joins TRBV10-3 to TRBJ2-5, with 11 bases matching TRBD1. This CDR3 contains 14 residues. The ends lost 6 bases at V and 4 bases at J; junction bases unmatched: 4. Germline V gene sequence: CDR1 ENHRY, CDR2 SYGVKD. CDR3 DNA sequence: TGTGCCATCAGCCCCGGGACAGGGGGAGAGACCCAGTACTTC. Protein product: CAISPGTGGETQYF.

V is TRBV7-6 and J is TRBJ2-1; possibly TRBD2 for D (5 bases). Judging by the DNA end, TRBJ2-7 fits better; the J call may be wrong. The germline CDR1 and CDR2 sequences are SGHVS and FNYEAQ. CDR3 length: 13 residues. CDR3 residues: CASSLNGGNEQYF. The CDR3 DNA follows: TGTGCCAGCAGCTTAAACGGAGGCAATGAGCAGTACTTC.

Relative to its sample, this clonotype is medium-sized. The chain couples TRBV28 to TRBJ2-3; 10 bases fit TRBD2. Germline V CDR1 and CDR2: MDHEN, SYDVKM. CDR3 size: 15 residues. V dropped 5 bases and J dropped 4; count of bases not matched to a gene: 6. The CDR3 is CASSELAGMADTQYF. CDR3 nucleotide sequence: TGTGCCAGCAGTGAACTAGCGGGGATGGCAGATACGCAGTATTTT.

In its sample, this clonotype ranks as medium-sized. V usage is TRBV27 and J usage is TRBJ2-1, with 10 bases matching TRBD2. CDR1 MNHEY and CDR2 SMNVEV come from the germline V gene (reference sequence). V dropped 8 bases and J dropped 7; count of bases not matched to a gene: 11. The CDR3 is made up of 15 amino acids. For the CDR3, the DNA is TGTGCCAGCCCCTTCCCCCTAGCGGGAGCAAATGAGCAGTTCTTC. It specifies CASPFPLAGANEQFF.

The V gene is TRBV29-1, the J gene TRBJ2-2, with 11 nucleotides matching TRBD1. V lost 7 bases to trimming and J lost 6 bases; unmatched junction nucleotides: 4. The germline V gene encodes CDR1 SQVTM and CDR2 ANQGSEA. The CDR3 has 13 amino acids. CDR3 in DNA: TGCAGCGCCGGGACAGGGGGTGCCGGGGAGCTGTTTTTT. Amino acid sequence: CSAGTGGAGELFF.

The chain uses TRBV6-1 and TRBJ2-1; 8 bases line up with TRBD2. The CDR3 loop spans 16 amino acids. Germline V gene data show CDR1 as MNHNS and CDR2 as SASEGT. The ends lost 0 bases at V and 10 bases at J; junction bases unmatched: 11. The CDR3 sequence: CASSEAVGLASYEQFF. CDR3 sequence (DNA): TGTGCCAGCAGTGAAGCGGTCGGACTAGCTTCCTACGAGCAGTTCTTC.

A remark on this clonotype: The conserved phenylalanine or tryptophan is not found at the CDR3 terminus, so this likely reflects a read error. The DNA is left out, because the CDR3 cannot be placed on it with certainty; the CDR3 is given as TCRdb lists it. The chain employs TRBV6-5 and TRBJ1-3. Germline assignment: CDR1 MNHEY and CDR2 SVGAGI. The CDR3 contains 8 residues when both ends are counted. The chain's CDR3 is CASSYSSA.

The chain is built from TRBV27 and TRBJ1-2; a possible D gene is TRBD1 (5 bases). V dropped 8 bases and J dropped 2 bases, with 15 bases sitting between them. CDR3 length equals 14 residues. Germline V gene lookup returns CDR1 MNHEY and CDR2 SMNVEV (reference sequence). The CDR3 sequence: CASRSTARNYGYTF. CDR3 bases: TGTGCCAGCCGTTCGACAGCCCGGAACTATGGCTACACCTTC.

By share, this clonotype counts as large. The J gene is TRBJ2-2, the V gene TRBV6-1; 10 bases match TRBD1. From germline, CDR1 is MNHNS and CDR2 SASEGT. Trimming cost V 5 bases and J 3 bases; bases outside gene matches: 9. The CDR3 is made up of 17 amino acids. CDR3 protein: CASSSRRQGADTGELFF. For the CDR3, the DNA is TGTGCCAGCAGTTCGCGCCGACAGGGGGCTGACACCGGGGAGCTGTTTTTT.

The gene calls are TRBV4-1 and TRBJ1-4, with 8 bases matching TRBD1. Germline values: CDR1 MGHRA, CDR2 YSYEKL. V gave up 4 bases and J gave up 7 bases; unmatched junction bases: 5. The CDR3 is made up of 14 amino acids. The CDR3 here is CASSPSGGGEKLFF. The DNA of the CDR3 is TGCGCCAGCAGCCCTTCAGGGGGCGGTGAAAAACTGTTTTTT.

This chain joins TRBV12-3 or TRBV12-4 and TRBJ2-3, with TRBD1 identical over 11 bases. The CDR3 is 16 amino acids. V dropped 4 bases and J dropped 4; count of bases not matched to a gene: 7. CDR3 sequence reads: CASSSLGQGASDTQYF. CDR3 bases: TGTGCCAGCAGTTCCCTCGGACAGGGGGCGTCAGATACGCAGTATTTT.

This clonotype was counted between two and nine times. This chain connects TRBV7-2 to TRBJ2-3, with unresolved D. Trimming took off 4 bases at V and 2 bases at J, with 4 bases between the two ends. The CDR3 is 12 residues long. Germline lookup yields CDR1 SGHTA and CDR2 FQGNSA. The CDR3 here is CASSSYTDTQYF. The CDR3 nucleotides are TGTGCCAGCAGCTCGTACACAGATACGCAGTATTTT.

This clonotype is medium-sized by share. This chain uses TRBV6-5 with TRBJ2-2; weak D call: TRBD2 (6 bases). This CDR3 comprises 14 residues. Germline V gives CDR1 MNHEY, CDR2 SVGAGI. V gave up 6 bases and J gave up 4 bases, with 12 bases separating them. In nucleotides, the CDR3 is TGTGCCAGCAGATCCTCCGGGGGCACCGGGGAGCTGTTTTTT. It specifies CASRSSGGTGELFF.

This clonotype was seen only a few times. The chain recombines TRBV28 with TRBJ2-3; no reliable D call. Germline values: CDR1 MDHEN, CDR2 SYDVKM. V was clipped by 9 bases and J by 0 bases, with 10 bases between them. The CDR3 consists of 13 residues. The CDR3 loop reads CASRHRSTDTQYF. Written as DNA, the CDR3 is TGTGCCAGTCGACACCGAAGCACAGATACGCAGTATTTT.

This clonotype was seen more than once but under ten times. This chain joins TRBV12-3 or TRBV12-4 and TRBJ2-1; 9 bases line up with TRBD1. V dropped 5 bases and J dropped 4; count of bases not matched to a gene: 9. This CDR3 is 16 amino acids long. The CDR3 spells CASSHRYRGRYNEQFF. The CDR3 bases are TGTGCCAGCAGTCACCGTTACAGGGGGCGATACAATGAGCAGTTCTTC.

The chain uses TRBV7-2 and TRBJ2-5; 7 bases are shared with TRBD1. Gene TRBJ2-7 matches the end of the DNA better, so the J call may be wrong. CDR3 length: 15 amino acids. In germline, CDR1 is SGHTA, CDR2 FQGNSA. The CDR3 DNA sequence: TGTGCCAGCAGCCGAAGGGGGACAGCCAGCTACGAGCAGTACTTC. Translation: CASSRRGTASYEQYF.

This chain connects TRBV6-1 to TRBJ2-1; D not resolved. The closer fit of TRBJ2-7 to the DNA end suggests the J call may be wrong. This CDR3 contains 12 residues. Germline CDR1 is MNHNS and CDR2 is SASEGT. The CDR3 sequence is CASSPRTGEQYF. The CDR3 region has the DNA TGTGCCAGCAGTCCTCGGACCGGCGAGCAGTACTTC.

This chain connects TRBV6-1 to TRBJ1-2; no firm D call. From germline, CDR1 is MNHNS and CDR2 SASEGT. The ends were cut back, 7 bases at V and 2 bases at J, with 14 bases in the middle. There are 14 residues in the CDR3. The CDR3 sequence is CASTPGRINYGYTF. The CDR3 nucleotides are TGTGCCAGCACCCCTGGGCGGATCAACTATGGCTACACCTTC.

CDR3 sequence (DNA): TGTGCCAGCAGTTACGACACTCGCTCCTACAATGAGCAGTTCTTC. It translates to CASSYDTRSYNEQFF. V and J are TRBV12-3 or TRBV12-4 and TRBJ2-1, with unresolved D. Trimming pared 4 bases from V and 0 bases from J, leaving 10 bases between. This CDR3 is 15 amino acids long.

The V gene is TRBV5-1, the J gene TRBJ1-1; TRBD1 might be the D (5 bases). The CDR3 sequence is 14 residues long. Between the trimmed V and J ends, which lost 4 bases and 5 bases, there was a span of 15 bases. Germline V gives CDR1 SGHRS, CDR2 YFSETQ. CDR3 DNA sequence: TGCGCCAGCAGCCCCGACAGTCGTGGGACTGAAGCTTTCTTT. Amino acids: CASSPDSRGTEAFF. Variable domain in full (rest from reference TRBV5-1 and TRBJ1-1): KAGVTQTPRYLIKTRGQQVTLSCSPISGHRSVSWYQQTPGQGLQFLFEYFSETQRNKGNFPGRFSGRQFSNSRSEMNVSTLELGDSALYLCASSPDSRGTEAFFGQGTRLTVV.